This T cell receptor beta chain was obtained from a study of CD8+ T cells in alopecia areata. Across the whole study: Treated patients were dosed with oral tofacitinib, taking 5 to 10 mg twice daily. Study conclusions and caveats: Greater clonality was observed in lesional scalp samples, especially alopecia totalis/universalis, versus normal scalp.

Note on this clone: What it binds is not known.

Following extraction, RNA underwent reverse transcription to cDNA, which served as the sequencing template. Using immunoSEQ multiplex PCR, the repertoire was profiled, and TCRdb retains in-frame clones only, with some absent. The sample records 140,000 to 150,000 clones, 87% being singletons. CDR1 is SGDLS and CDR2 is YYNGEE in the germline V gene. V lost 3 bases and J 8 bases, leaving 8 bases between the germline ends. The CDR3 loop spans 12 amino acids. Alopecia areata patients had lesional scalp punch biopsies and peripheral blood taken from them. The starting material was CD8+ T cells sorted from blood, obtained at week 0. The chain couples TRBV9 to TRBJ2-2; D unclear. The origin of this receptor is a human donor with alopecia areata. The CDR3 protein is CASSAPRGELFF. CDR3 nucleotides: TGTGCCAGCAGCGCCCCCCGAGGGGAGCTGTTTTTT. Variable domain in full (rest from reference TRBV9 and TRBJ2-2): DSGVTQTPKHLITATGQRVTLRCSPRSGDLSVYWYQQSLDQGLQFLIQYYNGEERAKGNILERFSAQQFPDLHSELNLSSLELGDSALYFCASSAPRGELFFGEGSRLTVL.